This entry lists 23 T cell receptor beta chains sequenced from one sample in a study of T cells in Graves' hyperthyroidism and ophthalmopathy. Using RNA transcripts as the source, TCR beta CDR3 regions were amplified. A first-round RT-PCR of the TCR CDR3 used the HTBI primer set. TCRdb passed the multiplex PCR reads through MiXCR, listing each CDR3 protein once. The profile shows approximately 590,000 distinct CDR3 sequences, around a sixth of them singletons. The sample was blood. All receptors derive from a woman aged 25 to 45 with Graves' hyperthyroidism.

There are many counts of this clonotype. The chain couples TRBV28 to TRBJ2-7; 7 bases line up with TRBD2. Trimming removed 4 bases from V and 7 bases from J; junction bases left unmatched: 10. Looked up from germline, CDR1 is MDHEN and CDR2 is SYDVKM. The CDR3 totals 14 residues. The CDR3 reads CASSSTDPSGEQYF. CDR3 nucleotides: TGTGCCAGCAGTTCCACTGACCCTAGCGGTGAGCAGTACTTC.

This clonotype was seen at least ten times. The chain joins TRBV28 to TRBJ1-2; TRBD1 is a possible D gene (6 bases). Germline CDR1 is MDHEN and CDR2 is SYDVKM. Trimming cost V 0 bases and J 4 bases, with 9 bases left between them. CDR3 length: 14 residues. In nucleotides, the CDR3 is TGTGCCAGCAGTTTATGGCGGGACACCTATGGCTACACCTTC. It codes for CASSLWRDTYGYTF.

The CDR3 loop reads CSVEGLAGGGSYNEQFF. CDR3 coding DNA: TGCAGCGTTGAAGGACTAGCGGGAGGTGGCTCCTACAATGAGCAGTTCTTC. This chain connects TRBV29-1 to TRBJ2-1; 13 nucleotides line up with TRBD2. This CDR3 region has 17 residues. Per germline, CDR1 SQVTM and CDR2 ANQGSEA. V was clipped by 1 base and J by 0 bases; unmatched bases: 3.

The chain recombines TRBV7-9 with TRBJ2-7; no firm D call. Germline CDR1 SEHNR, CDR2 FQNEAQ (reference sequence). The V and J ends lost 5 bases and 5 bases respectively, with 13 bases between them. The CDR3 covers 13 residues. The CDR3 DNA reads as TGTGCCAGCAGCCAAGAAGGAGCTAACGAGCAGTACTTC. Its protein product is CASSQEGANEQYF. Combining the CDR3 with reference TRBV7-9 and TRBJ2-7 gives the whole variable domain DTGVSQNPRHKITKRGQNVTFRCDPISEHNRLYWYRQTLGQGPEFLTYFQNEAQLEKSRLLSDRFSAERPKGSFSTLEIQRTEQGDSAMYLCASSQEGANEQYFGPGTRLTVT.

The CDR3 DNA reads TGTGCCTGGAGTGGACCGGGACTAGTGGCAGATACGCAGTATTTT. This encodes CAWSGPGLVADTQYF. The rearrangement links TRBV30 to TRBJ2-3, with 8 bases lining up with TRBD2. Losses at the gene ends were 1 base for V and 4 bases for J; bases not matched to a gene: 7. CDR1 is GTSNPN, CDR2 SVGIG, per germline (reference sequence). The CDR3 has 15 residues.

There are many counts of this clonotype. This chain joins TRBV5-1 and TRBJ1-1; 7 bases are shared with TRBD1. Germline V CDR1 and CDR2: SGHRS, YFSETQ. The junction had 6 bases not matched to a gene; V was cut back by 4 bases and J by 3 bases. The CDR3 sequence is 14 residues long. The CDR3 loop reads CASSRDREDTEAFF. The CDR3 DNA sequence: TGCGCCAGCAGCCGAGACAGGGAGGACACTGAAGCTTTCTTT.

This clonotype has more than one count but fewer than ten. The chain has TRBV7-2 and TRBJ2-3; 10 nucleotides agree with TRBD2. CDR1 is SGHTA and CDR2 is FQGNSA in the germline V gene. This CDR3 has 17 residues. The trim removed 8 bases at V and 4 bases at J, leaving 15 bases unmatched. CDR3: CASSPPNLAGDPDTQYF. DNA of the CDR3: TGTGCCAGCTCACCACCGAACCTAGCGGGAGACCCAGATACGCAGTATTTT.

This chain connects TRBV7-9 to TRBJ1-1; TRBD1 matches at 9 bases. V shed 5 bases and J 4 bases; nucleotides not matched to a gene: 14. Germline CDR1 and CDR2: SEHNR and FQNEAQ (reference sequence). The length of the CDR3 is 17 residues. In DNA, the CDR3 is TGTGCCAGCAGCCCAAGGTATACAGGGGGCGCGGGCACTGAAGCTTTCTTT. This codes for CASSPRYTGGAGTEAFF.

The CDR3 spells CASSREGVNTGELFF. In nucleotides, the CDR3 is TGTGCCAGCAGCCGAGAGGGAGTGAACACCGGGGAGCTGTTTTTT. The chain links TRBV11-2 to TRBJ2-2, with D possibly matching TRBD2 (5 bases). Looked up from germline, CDR1 is SGHAT and CDR2 is FQNNGV. The CDR3 has 15 residues. V gave up 5 bases and J gave up 1 base, with 11 bases separating them.

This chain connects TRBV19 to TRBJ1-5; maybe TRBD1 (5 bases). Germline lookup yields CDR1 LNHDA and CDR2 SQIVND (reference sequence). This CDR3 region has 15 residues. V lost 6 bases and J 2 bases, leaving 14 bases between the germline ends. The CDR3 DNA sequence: TGTGCCAGTAGCCCCAGGGATGGTGGCAATCAGCCCCAGCATTTT. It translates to CASSPRDGGNQPQHF.

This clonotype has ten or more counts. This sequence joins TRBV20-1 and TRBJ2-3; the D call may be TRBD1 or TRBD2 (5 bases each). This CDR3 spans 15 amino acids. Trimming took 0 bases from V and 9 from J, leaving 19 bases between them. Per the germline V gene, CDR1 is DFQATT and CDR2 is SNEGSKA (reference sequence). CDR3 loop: CSARDKGRLGWTQYF. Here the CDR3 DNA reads TGCAGTGCTAGAGATAAGGGGAGATTGGGCTGGACGCAGTATTTT.

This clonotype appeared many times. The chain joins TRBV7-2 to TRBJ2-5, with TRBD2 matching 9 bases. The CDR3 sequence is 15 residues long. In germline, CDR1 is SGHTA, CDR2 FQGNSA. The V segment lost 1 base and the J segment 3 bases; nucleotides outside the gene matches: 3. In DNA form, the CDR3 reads TGTGCCAGCAGCTTAGGGGCTAGCGGGAAAGAGACCCAGTACTTC. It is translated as CASSLGASGKETQYF.

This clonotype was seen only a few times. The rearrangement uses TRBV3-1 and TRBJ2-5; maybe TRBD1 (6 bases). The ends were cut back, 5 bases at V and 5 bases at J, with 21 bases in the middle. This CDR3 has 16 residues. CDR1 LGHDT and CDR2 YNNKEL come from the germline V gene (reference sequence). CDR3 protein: CASSVESRGNRETQYF. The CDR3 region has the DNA TGTGCCAGCAGCGTGGAGTCGAGGGGGAACAGGGAGACCCAGTACTTC.

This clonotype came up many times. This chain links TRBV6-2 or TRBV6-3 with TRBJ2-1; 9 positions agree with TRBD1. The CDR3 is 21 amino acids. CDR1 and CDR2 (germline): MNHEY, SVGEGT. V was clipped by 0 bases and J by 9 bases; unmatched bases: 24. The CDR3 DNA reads TGTGCCAGCAGTTACTCGGCCCTCAGGATTGTATCGGGACAGGGATCGGGTGAGCAGTTCTTC. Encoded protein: CASSYSALRIVSGQGSGEQFF.

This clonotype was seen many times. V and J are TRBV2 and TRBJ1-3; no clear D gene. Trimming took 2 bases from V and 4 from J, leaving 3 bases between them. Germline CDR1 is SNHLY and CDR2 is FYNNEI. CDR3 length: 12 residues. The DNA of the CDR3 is TGTGCCAGCAGTGAATCCGGAAACACCATATATTTT. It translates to CASSESGNTIYF.

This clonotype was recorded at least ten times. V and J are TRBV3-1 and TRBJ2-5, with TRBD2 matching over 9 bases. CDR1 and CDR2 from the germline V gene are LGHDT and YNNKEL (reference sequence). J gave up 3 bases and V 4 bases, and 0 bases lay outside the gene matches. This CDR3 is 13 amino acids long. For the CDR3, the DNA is TGTGCCAGCAGCCGACTAGCGGAAGAGACCCAGTACTTC. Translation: CASSRLAEETQYF.

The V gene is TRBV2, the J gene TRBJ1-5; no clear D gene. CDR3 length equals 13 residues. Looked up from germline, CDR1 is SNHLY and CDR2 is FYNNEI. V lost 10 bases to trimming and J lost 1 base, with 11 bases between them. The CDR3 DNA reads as TGTGCCATAAAAAGAGAGAGCAATCAGCCCCAGCATTTT. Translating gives CAIKRESNQPQHF.

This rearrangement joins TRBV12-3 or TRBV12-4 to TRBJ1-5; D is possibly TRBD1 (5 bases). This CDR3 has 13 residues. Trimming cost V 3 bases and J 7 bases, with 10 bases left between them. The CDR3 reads CASSFGGKQPQHF. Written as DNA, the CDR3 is TGTGCCAGCAGTTTTGGGGGAAAGCAGCCCCAGCATTTT.

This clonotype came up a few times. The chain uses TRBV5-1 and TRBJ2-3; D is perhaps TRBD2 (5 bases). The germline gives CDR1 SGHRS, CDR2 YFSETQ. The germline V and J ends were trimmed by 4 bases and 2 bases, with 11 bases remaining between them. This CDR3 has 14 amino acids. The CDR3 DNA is TGCGCCAGCAGCCGGGGTTTAATCACAGATACGCAGTATTTT. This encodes CASSRGLITDTQYF.

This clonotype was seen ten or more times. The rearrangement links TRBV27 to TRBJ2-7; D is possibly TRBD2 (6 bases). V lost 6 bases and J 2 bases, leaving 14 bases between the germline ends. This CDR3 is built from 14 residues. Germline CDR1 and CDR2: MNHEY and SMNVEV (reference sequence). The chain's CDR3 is CASSMGEATYEQYF. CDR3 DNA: TGTGCCAGCAGCATGGGGGAGGCGACCTACGAGCAGTACTTC.

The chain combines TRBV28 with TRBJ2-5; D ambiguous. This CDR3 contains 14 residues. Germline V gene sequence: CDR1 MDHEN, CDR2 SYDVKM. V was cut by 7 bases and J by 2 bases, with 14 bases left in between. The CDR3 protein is CASMEGMRQETQYF. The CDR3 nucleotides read TGTGCCAGCATGGAAGGAATGAGGCAAGAGACCCAGTACTTC.

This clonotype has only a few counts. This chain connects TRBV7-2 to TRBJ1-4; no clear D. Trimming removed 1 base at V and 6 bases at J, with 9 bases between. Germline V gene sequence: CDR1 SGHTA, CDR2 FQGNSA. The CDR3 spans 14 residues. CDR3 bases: TGTGCCAGCAGCTTAGTTACAGCAGATGAAAAACTGTTTTTT. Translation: CASSLVTADEKLFF.

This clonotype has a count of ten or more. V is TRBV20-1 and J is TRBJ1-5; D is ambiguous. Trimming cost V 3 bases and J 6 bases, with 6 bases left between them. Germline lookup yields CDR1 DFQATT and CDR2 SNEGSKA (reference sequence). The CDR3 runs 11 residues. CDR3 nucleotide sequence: TGCAGTGCTAGCAACTCTCAGCCCCAGCATTTT. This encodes CSASNSQPQHF.